This T cell receptor beta chain was obtained from a study of shared clonotypes between healthy human individuals. Data came from immunoSEQ multiplex PCR; TCRdb stores just in-frame clones and leaves some out. The sample has around 700,000 clones, less than 80% seen once. The investigators split CD4+ cells into a CD45RA+ naive subset and a CD45RA-negative memory subset. The germline gives CDR1 KGHSH, CDR2 LQKENI. Trimming took off 2 bases at V and 4 bases at J, with 17 bases between the two ends. This CDR3 has 17 amino acids. Specimen: memory CD4+ T cells sorted from blood. Subset given: CD45RA-negative fraction. V gene TRBV18 combines with J gene TRBJ2-2, with D unclear. The TCR comes from a woman aged 25 to 45 in good health. For the CDR3, the DNA is TGTGCCAGCTCACCAAGGACGGCAAGCGTTGTCACCGGGGAGCTGTTTTTT. This encodes CASSPRTASVVTGELFF.